This T cell receptor (beta chain) was obtained from a study of blood T cell repertoires in COVID-19. Study overall: Samples representing acute and convalescent COVID-19 were sourced from the United States, Italy and Spain. T cells, B-cell-depleted T cells, or PBMCs supplied cDNA or gDNA.

Trimming at V came to 4 bases and at J to 6 bases, leaving 5 bases not matched to a gene. The CDR3 consists of 14 residues. CDR1 SGHRS and CDR2 YFSETQ come from the germline V gene. Authors' methods: The assay estimated nucleated cells by amplifying reference gene primers. Data came from immunoSEQ multiplex PCR; TCRdb stores just in-frame clones and leaves some out. D and trimming were read from the DNA, whereas the V and J calls and clone size are those reported in that table. The sample consists of roughly 45,000 clones, about 80% of them appearing once. This clone is a singleton in its sample. Sequenced input: peripheral blood. The receptor comes from a woman aged 60 to 75 with acute or convalescent COVID-19. V and J are TRBV5-1 and TRBJ2-7; 12 nucleotides line up with TRBD1. The CDR3: CASSPGQGAGEQYF. In DNA form, the CDR3 reads TGCGCCAGCAGCCCGGGACAGGGGGCAGGCGAGCAGTACTTC. The full variable domain, its missing parts supplied by reference TRBV5-1 and TRBJ2-7, is KAGVTQTPRYLIKTRGQQVTLSCSPISGHRSVSWYQQTPGQGLQFLFEYFSETQRNKGNFPGRFSGRQFSNSRSEMNVSTLELGDSALYLCASSPGQGAGEQYFGPGTRLTVT.